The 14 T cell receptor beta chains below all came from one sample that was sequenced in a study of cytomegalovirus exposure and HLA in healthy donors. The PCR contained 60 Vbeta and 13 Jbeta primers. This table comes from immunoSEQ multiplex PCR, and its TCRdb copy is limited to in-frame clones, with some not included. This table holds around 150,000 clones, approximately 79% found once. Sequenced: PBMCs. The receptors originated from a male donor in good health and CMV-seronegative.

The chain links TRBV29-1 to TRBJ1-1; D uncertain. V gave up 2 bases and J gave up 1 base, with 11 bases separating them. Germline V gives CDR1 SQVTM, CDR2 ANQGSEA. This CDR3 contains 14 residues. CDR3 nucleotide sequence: TGCAGCGTTGAAAGGAGGATTTCGAACACTGAAGCTTTCTTT. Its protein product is CSVERRISNTEAFF. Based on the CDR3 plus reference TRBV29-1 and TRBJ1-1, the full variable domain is SAVISQKPSRDICQRGTSLTIQCQVDSQVTMMFWYRQQPGQSLTLIATANQGSEATYESGFVIDKFPISRPNLTFSTLTVSNMSPEDSSIYLCSVERRISNTEAFFGQGTRLTVV.

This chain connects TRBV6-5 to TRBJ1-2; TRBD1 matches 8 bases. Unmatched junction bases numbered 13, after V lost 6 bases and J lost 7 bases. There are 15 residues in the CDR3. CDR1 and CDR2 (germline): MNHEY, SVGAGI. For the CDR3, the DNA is TGTGCCAGCAGAGAGACCGTCAGGGGGCGGGGTGGCTACACCTTC. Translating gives CASRETVRGRGGYTF.

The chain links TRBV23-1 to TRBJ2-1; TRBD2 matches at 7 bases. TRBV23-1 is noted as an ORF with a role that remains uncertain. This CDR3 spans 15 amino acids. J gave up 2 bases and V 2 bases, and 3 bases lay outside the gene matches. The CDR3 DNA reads TGCGCCAGCAGTCAACTAGCGGCACCCTACAATGAGCAGTTCTTC. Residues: CASSQLAAPYNEQFF.

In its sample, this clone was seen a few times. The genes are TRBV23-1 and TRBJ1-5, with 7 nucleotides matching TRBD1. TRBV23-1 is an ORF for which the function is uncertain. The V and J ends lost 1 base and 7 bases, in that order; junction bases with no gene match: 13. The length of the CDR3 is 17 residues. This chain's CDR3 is CASSQYDRVRGWQPQHF. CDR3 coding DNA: TGCGCCAGCAGTCAATATGACAGGGTGCGTGGGTGGCAGCCCCAGCATTTT.

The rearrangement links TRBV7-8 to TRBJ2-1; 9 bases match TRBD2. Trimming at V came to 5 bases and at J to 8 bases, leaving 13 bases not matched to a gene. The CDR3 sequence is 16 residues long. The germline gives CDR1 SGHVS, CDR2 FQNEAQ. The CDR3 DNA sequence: TGTGCCAGCAGCCCCAGCCGCCTAGCGGGGTTAGATGAGCAGTTCTTC. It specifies CASSPSRLAGLDEQFF.

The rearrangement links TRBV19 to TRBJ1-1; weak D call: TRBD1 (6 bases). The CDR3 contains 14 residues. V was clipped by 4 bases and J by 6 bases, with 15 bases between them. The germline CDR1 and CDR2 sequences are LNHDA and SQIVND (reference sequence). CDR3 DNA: TGTGCCAGTAGTACCCCGGGACATTATTCTGAAGCTTTCTTT. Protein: CASSTPGHYSEAFF.

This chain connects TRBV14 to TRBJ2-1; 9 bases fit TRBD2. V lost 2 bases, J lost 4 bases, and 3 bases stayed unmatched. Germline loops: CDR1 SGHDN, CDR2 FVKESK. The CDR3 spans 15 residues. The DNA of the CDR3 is TGTGCCAGCAGCCAAACAGCGGGGGGATACAATGAGCAGTTCTTC. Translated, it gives CASSQTAGGYNEQFF.

CDR3 nucleotide sequence: TGTGCCAGCAGCCTAGACCCCAACCAGTACGAGCAGTACTTC. Translating it yields CASSLDPNQYEQYF. The rearrangement joins TRBV6-5 to TRBJ2-7, with D uncertain. The CDR3 totals 14 residues. Trimming took 6 bases from V and 4 from J, leaving 16 bases between them. The V gene's germline CDR1 is MNHEY and CDR2 SVGAGI.

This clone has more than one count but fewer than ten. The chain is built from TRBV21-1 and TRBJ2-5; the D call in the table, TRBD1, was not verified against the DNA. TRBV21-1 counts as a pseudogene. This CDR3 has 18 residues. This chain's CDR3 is CASSFRDRGRREQETQYF. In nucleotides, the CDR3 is TGTGCCAGCAGCTTTCGGGACAGGGGGCGACGGGAGCAAGAGACCCAGTACTTC.

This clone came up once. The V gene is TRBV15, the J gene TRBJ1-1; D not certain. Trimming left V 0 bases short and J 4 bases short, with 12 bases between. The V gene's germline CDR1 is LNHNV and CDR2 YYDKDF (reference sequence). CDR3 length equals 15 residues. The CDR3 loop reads CATSREGREGTEAFF. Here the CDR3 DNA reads TGTGCCACCAGCAGAGAGGGCAGAGAAGGCACTGAAGCTTTCTTT.

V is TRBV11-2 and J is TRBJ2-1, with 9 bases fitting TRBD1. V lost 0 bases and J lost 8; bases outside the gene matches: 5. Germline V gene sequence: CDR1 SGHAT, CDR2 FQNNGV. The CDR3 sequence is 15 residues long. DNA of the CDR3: TGTGCCAGCAGCTTAGAGGGGACAGGGCTGGATGAGCAGTTCTTC. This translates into CASSLEGTGLDEQFF.

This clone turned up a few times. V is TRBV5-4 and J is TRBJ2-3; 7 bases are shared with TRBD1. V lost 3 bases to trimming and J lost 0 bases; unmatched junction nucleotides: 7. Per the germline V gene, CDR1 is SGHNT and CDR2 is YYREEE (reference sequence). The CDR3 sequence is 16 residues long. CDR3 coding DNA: TGTGCCAGCAGCTCCCGAAGGACAGGAAGCACAGATACGCAGTATTTT. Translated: CASSSRRTGSTDTQYF.

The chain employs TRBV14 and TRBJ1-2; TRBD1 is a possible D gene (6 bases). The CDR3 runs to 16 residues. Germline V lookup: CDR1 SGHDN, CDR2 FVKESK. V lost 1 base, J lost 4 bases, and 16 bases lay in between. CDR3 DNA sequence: TGTGCCAGCAGCCAAGGCACCTCAGGGGCCAGCTATGGCTACACCTTC. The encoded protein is CASSQGTSGASYGYTF.

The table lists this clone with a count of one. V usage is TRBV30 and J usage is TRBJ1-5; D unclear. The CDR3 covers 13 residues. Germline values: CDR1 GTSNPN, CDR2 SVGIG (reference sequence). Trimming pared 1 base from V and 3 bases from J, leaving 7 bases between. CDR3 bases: TGTGCCTGGAGTGACACCACCAATCAGCCCCAGCATTTT. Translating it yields CAWSDTTNQPQHF.